Here is one TCR gamma chain with its context. Its specificity is unknown. The CDR3 is 14 residues long. V lost 5 bases, J lost 0 bases, and 7 bases stayed unmatched. Germline-derived CDR1 and CDR2 are VTNTFY and YDVSTARD (reference sequence). Sequences come from RNA converted to cDNA by reverse transcription. Multiplex PCR used pooled V-gene forward primers and a constant-region reverse primer to amplify CDR3s. TCRdb re-analyzed the multiplex PCR reads via CATT. The sample shows 36,000 or so gamma-chain clones, roughly 21% of them seen only once. The data were obtained in a study of Vδ1+ human thymocytes. Study outcomes and limitations: Highly polyclonal TRG and TRD repertoires with Gaussian CDR3 length distributions appeared in thymus. TRG sequences recurred across donors, whereas TRD sequences stayed essentially private.

The specimen was Vdelta1+ gamma-delta thymocytes from the thymus. Specified subset: FACS-sorted CD3+ TCRalphabeta- TCRVdelta1+ TCRVdelta2- thymocytes. The clonotype comes from a girl under three years old who had congenital heart surgery. The chain carries TRGV3 and TRGJ1 or TRGJ2. CDR3 region: CATWARRNYYKKLF. CDR3 nucleotide sequence: TGTGCCACCTGGGCGAGGAGGAATTATTATAAGAAACTCTTT.